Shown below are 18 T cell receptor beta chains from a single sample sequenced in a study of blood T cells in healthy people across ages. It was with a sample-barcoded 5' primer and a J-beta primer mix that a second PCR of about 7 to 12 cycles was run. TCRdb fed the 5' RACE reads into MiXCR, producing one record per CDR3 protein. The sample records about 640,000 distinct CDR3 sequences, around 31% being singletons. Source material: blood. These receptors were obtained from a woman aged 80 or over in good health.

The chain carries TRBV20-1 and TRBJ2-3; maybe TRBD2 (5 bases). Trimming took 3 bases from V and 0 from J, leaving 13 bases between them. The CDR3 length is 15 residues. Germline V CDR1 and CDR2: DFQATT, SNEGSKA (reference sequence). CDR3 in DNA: TGCAGTGCTAGCAGGACTTCCTCTAGCACAGATACGCAGTATTTT. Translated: CSASRTSSSTDTQYF.

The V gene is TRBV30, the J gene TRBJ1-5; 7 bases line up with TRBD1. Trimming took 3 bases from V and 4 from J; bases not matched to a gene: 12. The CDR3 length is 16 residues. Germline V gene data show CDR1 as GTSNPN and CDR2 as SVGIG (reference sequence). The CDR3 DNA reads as TGTGCCTGGAGCAGTCTCCGACAGGGCATGAATCAGCCCCAGCATTTT. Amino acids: CAWSSLRQGMNQPQHF.

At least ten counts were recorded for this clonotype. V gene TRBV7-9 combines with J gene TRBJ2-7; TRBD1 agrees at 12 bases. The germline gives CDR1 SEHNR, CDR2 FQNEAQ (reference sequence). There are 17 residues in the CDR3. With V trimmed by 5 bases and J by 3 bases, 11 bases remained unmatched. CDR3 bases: TGTGCCAGCAGCCTCCAACCGGGACAGGGGGCTGACTACGAGCAGTACTTC. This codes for CASSLQPGQGADYEQYF.

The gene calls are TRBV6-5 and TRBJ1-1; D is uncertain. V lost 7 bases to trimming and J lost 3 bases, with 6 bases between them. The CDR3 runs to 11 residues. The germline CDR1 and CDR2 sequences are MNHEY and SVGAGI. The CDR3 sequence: CASIADTEAFF. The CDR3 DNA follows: TGTGCCAGCATTGCGGACACTGAAGCTTTCTTT.

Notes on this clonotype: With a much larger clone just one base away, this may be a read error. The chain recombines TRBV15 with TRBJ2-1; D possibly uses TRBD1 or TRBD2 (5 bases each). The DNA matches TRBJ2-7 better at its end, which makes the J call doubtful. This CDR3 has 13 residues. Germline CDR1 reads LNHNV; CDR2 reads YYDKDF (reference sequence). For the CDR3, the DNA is TGTGCCACCAGCCCGACAGACTACAATGAGCAGTACTTC. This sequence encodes CATSPTDYNEQYF.

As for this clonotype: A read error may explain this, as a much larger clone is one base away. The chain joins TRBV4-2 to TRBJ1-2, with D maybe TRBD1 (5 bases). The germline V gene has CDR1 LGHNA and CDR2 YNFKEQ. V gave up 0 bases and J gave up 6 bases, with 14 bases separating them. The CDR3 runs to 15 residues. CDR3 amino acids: CASSQDRNPGDGYTF. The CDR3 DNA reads TGTGCCAGCAGCCAAGATAGGAACCCGGGGGATGGCTACACCTTC.

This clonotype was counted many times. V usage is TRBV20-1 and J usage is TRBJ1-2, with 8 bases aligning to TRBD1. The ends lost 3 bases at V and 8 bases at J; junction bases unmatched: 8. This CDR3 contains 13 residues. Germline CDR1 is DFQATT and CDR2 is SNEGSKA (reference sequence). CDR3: CSARLDRASGYTF. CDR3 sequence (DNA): TGCAGTGCTAGGTTGGACAGGGCATCGGGCTACACCTTC.

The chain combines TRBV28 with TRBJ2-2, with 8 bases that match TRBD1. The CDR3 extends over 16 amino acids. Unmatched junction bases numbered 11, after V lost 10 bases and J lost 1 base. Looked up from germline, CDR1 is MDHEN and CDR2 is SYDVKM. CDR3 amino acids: CATDLSGTGNTGELFF. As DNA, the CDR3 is TGTGCCACCGATCTATCCGGGACAGGGAACACCGGGGAGCTGTTTTTT.

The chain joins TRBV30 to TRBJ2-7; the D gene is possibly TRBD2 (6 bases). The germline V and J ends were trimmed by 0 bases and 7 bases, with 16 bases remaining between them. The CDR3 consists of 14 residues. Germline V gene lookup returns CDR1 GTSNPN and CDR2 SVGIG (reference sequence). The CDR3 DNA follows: TGTGCCTGGAGTGTACGACGGGACTGGAGAGAGCAGTACTTC. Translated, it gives CAWSVRRDWREQYF.

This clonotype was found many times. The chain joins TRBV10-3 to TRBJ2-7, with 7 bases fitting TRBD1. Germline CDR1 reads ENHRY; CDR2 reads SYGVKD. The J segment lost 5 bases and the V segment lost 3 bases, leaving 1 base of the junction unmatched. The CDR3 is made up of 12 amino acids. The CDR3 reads CAISDDRDEQYF. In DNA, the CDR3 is TGTGCCATCAGTGACGACAGGGACGAGCAGTACTTC.

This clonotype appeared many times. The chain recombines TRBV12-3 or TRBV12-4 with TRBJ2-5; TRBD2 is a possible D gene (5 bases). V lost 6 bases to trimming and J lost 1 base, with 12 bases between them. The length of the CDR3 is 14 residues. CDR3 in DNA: TGTGCCAGCAGGACTACTGGGGTCCAAGAGACCCAGTACTTC. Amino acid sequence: CASRTTGVQETQYF.

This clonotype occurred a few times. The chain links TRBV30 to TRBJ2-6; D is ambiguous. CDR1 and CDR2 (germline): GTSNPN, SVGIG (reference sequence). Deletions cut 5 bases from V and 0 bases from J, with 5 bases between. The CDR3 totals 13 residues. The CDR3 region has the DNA TGTGCCTGGGCGGTCTCTGGGGCCAACGTCCTGACTTTC. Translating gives CAWAVSGANVLTF.

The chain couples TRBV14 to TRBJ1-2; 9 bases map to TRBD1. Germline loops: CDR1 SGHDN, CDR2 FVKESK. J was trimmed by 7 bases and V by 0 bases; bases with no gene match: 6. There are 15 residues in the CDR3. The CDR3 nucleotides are TGTGCCAGCAGCCAAGATCTTACAGGGGGCAGTGGCTACACCTTC. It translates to CASSQDLTGGSGYTF.

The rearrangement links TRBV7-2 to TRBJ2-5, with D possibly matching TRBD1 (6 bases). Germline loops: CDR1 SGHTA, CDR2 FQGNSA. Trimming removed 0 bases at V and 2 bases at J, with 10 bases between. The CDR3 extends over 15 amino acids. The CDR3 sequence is CASSLAHRVQETQYF. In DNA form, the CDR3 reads TGTGCCAGCAGCTTAGCCCACAGGGTTCAAGAGACCCAGTACTTC.

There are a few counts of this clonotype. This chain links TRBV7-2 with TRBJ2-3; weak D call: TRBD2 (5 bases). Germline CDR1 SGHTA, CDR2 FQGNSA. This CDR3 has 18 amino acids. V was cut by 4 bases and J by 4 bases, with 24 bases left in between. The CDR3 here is CASSSPLLSQFSADTQYF. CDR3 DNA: TGTGCCAGCAGCTCTCCCCTTTTATCCCAGTTTAGCGCAGATACGCAGTATTTT.

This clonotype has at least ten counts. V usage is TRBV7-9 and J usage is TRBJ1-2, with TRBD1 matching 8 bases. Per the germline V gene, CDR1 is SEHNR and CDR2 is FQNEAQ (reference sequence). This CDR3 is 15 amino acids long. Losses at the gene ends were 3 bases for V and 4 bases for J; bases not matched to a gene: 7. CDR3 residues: CASSLDRAAFYGYTF. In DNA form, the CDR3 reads TGTGCCAGCAGCTTGGACAGGGCCGCGTTCTATGGCTACACCTTC. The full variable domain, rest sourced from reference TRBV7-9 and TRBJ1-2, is DTGVSQNPRHKITKRGQNVTFRCDPISEHNRLYWYRQTLGQGPEFLTYFQNEAQLEKSRLLSDRFSAERPKGSFSTLEIQRTEQGDSAMYLCASSLDRAAFYGYTFGSGTRLTVV.

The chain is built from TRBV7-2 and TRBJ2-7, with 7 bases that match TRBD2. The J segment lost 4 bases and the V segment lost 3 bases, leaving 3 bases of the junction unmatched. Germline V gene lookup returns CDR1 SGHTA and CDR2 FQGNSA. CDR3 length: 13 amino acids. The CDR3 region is CASSFWGGYEQYF. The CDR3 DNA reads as TGTGCCAGCAGCTTCTGGGGGGGTTACGAGCAGTACTTC. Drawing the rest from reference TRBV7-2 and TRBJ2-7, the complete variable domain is GAGVSQSPSNKVTEKGKDVELRCDPISGHTALYWYRQSLGQGLEFLIYFQGNSAPDKSGLPSDRFSAERTGGSVSTLTIQRTQQEDSAVYLCASSFWGGYEQYFGPGTRLTVT.

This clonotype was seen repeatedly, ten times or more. The CDR3 region is CASSSPGQGQPQHF. Here the CDR3 DNA reads TGTGCCAGCAGCTCCCCGGGACAGGGGCAGCCCCAGCATTTT. This sequence joins TRBV6-5 and TRBJ1-5; TRBD1 agrees at 10 bases. The ends lost 6 bases at V and 7 bases at J; junction bases unmatched: 6. The germline V gene has CDR1 MNHEY and CDR2 SVGAGI. This CDR3 is 14 amino acids long.